This T cell receptor beta chain derives from a study of early T cells in non-severe SARS-CoV-2 infection. Study details: Sequencing used unsorted whole-blood bulk RNA, so chains lack pairing.

This clonotype was detected ten times or more. TCRdb re-called the 5' RACE reads with MiXCR, one entry per CDR3 protein. The sample shows about 50,000 distinct CDR3 sequences, under 12% of them seen only once. CDR3 length equals 14 residues. V lost 4 bases to trimming and J lost 7 bases, with 14 bases between them. Germline loops: CDR1 LGHDT, CDR2 YNNKEL (reference sequence). The V and J genes are TRBV3-1 and TRBJ2-1, with a tentative D call TRBD1 (6 bases). Source material: whole blood. This clonotype originated in an adult who was a healthcare worker with PCR-confirmed SARS-CoV-2 infection or an uninfected control (not recorded which). CDR3: CASSPRGSGNEQFF. For the CDR3, the DNA is TGTGCCAGCAGCCCAAGGGGGTCGGGGAATGAGCAGTTCTTC.